The rows below give T cell receptor beta chains drawn from one sample of a study of neurological immune-mediated disorders. Via MiXCR, TCRdb re-called the 5' RACE reads, giving one row per CDR3 protein. The sample includes about 59,000 distinct CDR3 sequences, approximately 25% of them seen just once. The sample consisted of PBMCs. These receptors came from a man aged 55 to 70 with HTLV-1-associated myelopathy (HAM/TSP). Both conserved end residues are part of each CDR3. The D gene is left open where the match is weak. Some rows have no size entry. The others give once, few or many, or a class for an expanded clone.

d_gene	v_gene	abundance	len	j_gene	CDR3aa	CDR3nt
NA	TRBV7-2	many	15	TRBJ1-1	CASSPRGGLNTEAFF	TGTGCCAGCAGCCCCCGGGGAGGTCTCAACACTGAAGCTTTCTTT
NA	TRBV20-1	NA	15	TRBJ2-3	CSGTGAGASTDTQYF	TGCAGCGGTACAGGGGCGGGGGCTAGCACAGATACGCAGTATTTT
TRBD2	TRBV7-2	many	16	TRBJ2-3	CASSLFRRAGADTQYF	TGTGCCAGCAGCTTATTCCGGCGAGCGGGGGCCGATACGCAGTATTTT
TRBD2	TRBV5-1	many	14	TRBJ2-3	CASSSGRSTDTQYF	TGCGCCAGCAGTTCCGGGAGGTCCACAGATACGCAGTATTTT
TRBD1	TRBV20-1	NA	15	TRBJ1-1	CSASGTEGGDTEAFF	TGCAGTGCTAGTGGGACAGAGGGGGGGGACACTGAAGCTTTCTTT
NA	TRBV14	many	15	TRBJ1-1	CASSQVTGWNTEAFF	TGTGCCAGCAGCCAAGTTACAGGGTGGAACACTGAAGCTTTCTTT
NA	TRBV2	many	14	TRBJ2-1	CASSAQTSSNEQFF	TGTGCCAGCAGTGCTCAAACTAGCAGCAATGAGCAGTTCTTC
TRBD2	TRBV20-1	NA	14	TRBJ2-1	CSDIALAGVNEQFF	TGCAGTGATATCGCCCTAGCGGGAGTCAATGAGCAGTTCTTC
TRBD1	TRBV20-1	once	13	TRBJ1-5	CSAKTGVGQPQHF	TGCAGTGCTAAAACAGGGGTAGGTCAGCCCCAGCATTTT
NA	TRBV5-1	NA	15	TRBJ2-2	CASSSNAAGTGELFF	TGCGCCAGCAGCTCGAATGCCGCCGGCACCGGGGAGCTGTTTTTT
NA	TRBV11-2	NA	12	TRBJ2-3	CASSPSLDTQYF	TGTGCCAGCAGCCCCTCATTAGATACGCAGTATTTT
NA	TRBV11-1	NA	13	TRBJ1-3	CASSTGSGNTIYF	TGTGCCAGCAGCACGGGATCTGGAAACACCATATATTTT
NA	TRBV9	NA	14	TRBJ2-1	CASSATGSYNEQFF	TGTGCCAGCAGCGCGACAGGAAGCTACAATGAGCAGTTCTTC
TRBD1	TRBV5-1	many	13	TRBJ1-1	CASSSSPGGEAFF	TGCGCCAGCAGCTCATCTCCAGGGGGGGAAGCTTTCTTT
TRBD2	TRBV10-3	many	16	TRBJ2-2	CATRSREGANTGELFF	TGTGCCACCCGGTCCCGGGAGGGCGCGAACACCGGGGAGCTGTTTTTT
NA	TRBV5-1	NA	14	TRBJ2-2	CASSLGGNAGEMFF	TGCGCCAGCAGCTTGGGAGGGAACGCCGGGGAGATGTTTTTT
TRBD2	TRBV28	NA	16	TRBJ2-2	CASTSWGLTNTGELFF	TGTGCCAGCACCTCCTGGGGACTAACAAACACCGGGGAGCTGTTTTTT
TRBD1	TRBV7-9	NA	13	TRBJ2-7	CATVQDREAEQYF	TGTGCCACAGTCCAGGACAGGGAGGCCGAGCAGTACTTC
TRBD1	TRBV6-1	many	13	TRBJ1-1	CASGGQGWTEAFF	TGTGCCAGCGGGGGACAGGGTTGGACTGAAGCTTTCTTT
NA	TRBV10-3	many	14	TRBJ1-5	CAISARGANQPQHF	TGTGCCATCAGTGCCCGGGGGGCGAATCAGCCCCAGCATTTT
NA	TRBV6-5	few	14	TRBJ2-7	CASSYSGGPYEQYF	TGTGCCAGCAGTTACTCGGGCGGGCCCTACGAGCAGTACTTC
TRBD1	TRBV5-1	NA	15	TRBJ1-1	CASSADRGEDTEAFF	TGCGCCAGCAGCGCGGACAGGGGAGAGGACACTGAAGCTTTCTTT
NA	TRBV28	many	14	TRBJ2-1	CASKTGSSYNEQFF	TGTGCCAGCAAAACGGGGAGCTCCTACAATGAGCAGTTCTTC
NA	TRBV5-5	many	13	TRBJ1-3	CASSLLTGDTIYF	TGTGCCAGCAGCTTGTTGACAGGCGACACCATATATTTT
NA	TRBV2	many	14	TRBJ1-3	CASSVGVSGNTIYF	TGTGCCAGCAGTGTAGGGGTATCCGGAAACACCATATATTTT
NA	TRBV5-1	many	12	TRBJ2-3	CASSPERDTQYF	TGCGCCAGCAGCCCGGAACGGGATACGCAGTATTTT
TRBD2	TRBV20-1	NA	16	TRBJ2-1	CSARPSQRESYNEQFF	TGCAGTGCTAGACCATCCCAGCGGGAGAGCTACAATGAGCAGTTCTTC
NA	TRBV14	many	16	TRBJ2-1	CASSQGKGLRNNEQFF	TGTGCCAGCAGCCAAGGTAAAGGGTTAAGAAACAATGAGCAGTTCTTC
NA	TRBV7-2	many	12	TRBJ2-3	CASSFVGDTQYF	TGTGCCAGCAGCTTTGTAGGGGATACGCAGTATTTT
NA	TRBV5-1	NA	9	TRBJ2-1	CPSPHEQFF	TGCCCATCCCCTCATGAGCAGTTCTTC
NA	TRBV28	NA	14	TRBJ2-5	CASSLAGRRETQYF	TGTGCCAGCAGTTTAGCGGGCCGAAGAGAGACCCAGTACTTC
NA	TRBV6-5	many	13	TRBJ1-5	CASSMGLNQPQHF	TGTGCCAGCAGTATGGGCCTCAATCAGCCCCAGCATTTT
TRBD2	TRBV27	NA	15	TRBJ2-1	CASSVAGPSYNEQFF	TGTGCCAGCAGTGTAGCGGGTCCCTCCTACAATGAGCAGTTCTTC
NA	TRBV20-1	many	13	TRBJ2-5	CSAGAIGAETQYF	TGCAGTGCGGGAGCTATAGGGGCCGAGACCCAGTACTTC
NA	TRBV7-3	many	12	TRBJ2-2	CASSHNTGELFF	TGTGCCAGCAGCCACAACACCGGGGAGCTGTTTTTT
NA	TRBV6-6	many	13	TRBJ2-7	CASSYGDNYEQYF	TGTGCCAGCAGTTATGGGGATAACTACGAGCAGTACTTC
NA	TRBV7-2	many	14	TRBJ2-1	CASSLRSDFNEQFF	TGTGCCAGCAGCTTACGCAGCGACTTCAATGAGCAGTTCTTC
NA	TRBV20-1	NA	14	TRBJ1-1	CSATEGGPNTGAFF	TGCAGTGCTACCGAAGGGGGACCGAACACTGGAGCTTTCTTT
NA	TRBV11-2	many	13	TRBJ1-2	CASSLGGARRYTF	TGTGCCAGCAGCTTAGGAGGGGCCCGTCGGTACACCTTC
TRBD2	TRBV11-2	few	17	TRBJ2-5	CASSSWRASGGEETQYF	TGTGCCAGCAGCTCCTGGAGGGCTAGCGGGGGGGAAGAGACCCAGTACTTC
NA	TRBV10-3	many	12	TRBJ2-7	CAISRTEYEQYF	TGTGCCATCAGCCGGACAGAATACGAGCAGTACTTC
TRBD1	TRBV20-1	NA	14	TRBJ2-7	CSAMDRAETYEQYF	TGCAGTGCTATGGACAGGGCCGAGACCTACGAGCAGTACTTC
NA	TRBV14	many	15	TRBJ2-7	CASSQDLGWPYEQYF	TGTGCCAGCAGCCAAGATTTAGGATGGCCCTACGAGCAGTACTTC
TRBD2	TRBV6-6	many	16	TRBJ2-5	CASAGGRAQLRETQYF	TGTGCCAGCGCCGGCGGGAGGGCCCAGTTACGGGAGACCCAGTACTTC
TRBD1	TRBV5-1	NA	14	TRBJ1-1	CASSQGQPRGEAFF	TGCGCCAGCAGCCAGGGACAGCCCAGGGGTGAAGCTTTCTTT
NA	TRBV10-2	few	13	TRBJ1-4	CASSEGVNEKLFF	TGCGCCAGCAGTGAGGGGGTTAATGAAAAACTGTTTTTT
TRBD2	TRBV20-1	many	16	TRBJ2-1	CSASEAGVDVRNEQFF	TGCAGTGCTAGTGAGGCGGGAGTGGATGTGAGAAATGAGCAGTTCTTC
NA	TRBV5-1	many	14	TRBJ2-7	CASSLGPELYEQYF	TGCGCCAGCAGCCTCGGACCCGAACTCTACGAGCAGTACTTC
TRBD2	TRBV19	NA	16	TRBJ2-1	CASSPGLARIYNEQFF	TGTGCCAGTAGTCCTGGACTAGCGAGAATATACAATGAGCAGTTCTTC
TRBD2	TRBV2	many	17	TRBJ2-3	CASSAGPGGTRPDTQYF	TGTGCCAGCAGCGCCGGACCCGGGGGGACGCGGCCAGATACGCAGTATTTT
NA	TRBV11-2	NA	16	TRBJ2-7	CASSFSRGFNGEEQYF	TGTGCCAGCAGCTTTAGTCGAGGTTTCAACGGTGAGGAGCAGTACTTC
NA	TRBV27	many	14	TRBJ1-5	CASSLWGSNQPQHF	TGTGCCAGCAGTTTATGGGGTAGCAATCAGCCCCAGCATTTT